The 8 T cell receptor beta chains below all came from one sample that was sequenced in a study of blood T cell repertoires in COVID-19. Assay: immunoSEQ multiplex PCR; the TCRdb copy retains only in-frame clones and omits some. The repertoire holds roughly 230,000 clones, with around four fifths as singletons. Material: peripheral blood. Receptor source: a man aged 40-50 years with active or convalescent COVID-19.

V and J are TRBV7-2 and TRBJ1-3; TRBD1 aligns across 12 bases. Per germline, CDR1 SGHTA and CDR2 FQGNSA. The CDR3 spans 16 residues. Losses at the gene ends were 3 bases for V and 4 bases for J; bases not matched to a gene: 4. This chain's CDR3 is CASSFGGTGGGNTIYF. The CDR3 nucleotides read TGTGCCAGCAGCTTCGGCGGGACAGGGGGCGGAAACACCATATATTTT. Looking up the rest from reference TRBV7-2 and TRBJ1-3 gives the full variable domain: GAGVSQSPSNKVTEKGKDVELRCDPISGHTALYWYRQSLGQGLEFLIYFQGNSAPDKSGLPSDRFSAERTGGSVSTLTIQRTQQEDSAVYLCASSFGGTGGGNTIYFGEGSWLTVV.

The genes are TRBV7-8 and TRBJ1-3, with 9 bases fitting TRBD1. The germline gives CDR1 SGHVS, CDR2 FQNEAQ. The CDR3 loop spans 16 amino acids. Unmatched junction bases numbered 7, after V lost 5 bases and J lost 2 bases. The CDR3 region has the DNA TGTGCCAGCAGCGCCCGGGACAGGGTTACTGGAAACACCATATATTTT. Its protein product is CASSARDRVTGNTIYF.

This chain joins TRBV11-3 and TRBJ2-5, with 7 bases lining up with TRBD1. This CDR3 region has 14 residues. V lost 4 bases and J lost 2; bases outside the gene matches: 4. Germline-derived CDR1 and CDR2 are SGHNT and YENEEA. CDR3 residues: CASSSAGGQETQYF. The CDR3 coding sequence is TGTGCCAGCAGCTCCGCAGGGGGTCAAGAGACCCAGTACTTC.

The chain couples TRBV30 to TRBJ1-6; D might be TRBD1 (5 bases). V was cut by 8 bases and J by 6 bases, with 17 bases left in between. CDR3 length equals 14 residues. Germline V gene lookup returns CDR1 GTSNPN and CDR2 SVGIG (reference sequence). CDR3 nucleotides: TGTGCCGGCACAATGGGCAGGGCTAATTCACCCCTCCACTTT. Encoded protein: CAGTMGRANSPLHF.

The genes are TRBV2 and TRBJ1-1; no reliable D call. In germline, CDR1 is SNHLY, CDR2 FYNNEI. V was cut by 8 bases and J by 1 base, with 8 bases left in between. This CDR3 has 12 residues. CDR3 coding DNA: TGTGCCAGCTCTTCGGGGAACACTGAAGCTTTCTTT. Protein: CASSSGNTEAFF.

The genes are TRBV19 and TRBJ2-3; D is perhaps TRBD1 (5 bases). V was clipped by 7 bases and J by 4 bases, with 18 bases between them. The germline V gene has CDR1 LNHDA and CDR2 SQIVND (reference sequence). CDR3 size: 15 residues. The CDR3 here is CASTKGVLTSDTQYF. The DNA of the CDR3 is TGTGCCAGTACTAAAGGGGTACTAACATCAGATACGCAGTATTTT.

This CDR3 reads CASRRQVQAQPQHF. CDR3 sequence (DNA): TGTGCCAGCAGGCGACAGGTGCAGGCTCAGCCCCAGCATTTT. This rearrangement joins TRBV6-6 to TRBJ1-5; tentatively, D is TRBD1 (6 bases). Germline lookup yields CDR1 MNHNY and CDR2 SVGAGI (reference sequence). Trimming took 6 bases from V and 6 from J, leaving 15 bases between them. The CDR3 has 14 residues.

This chain joins TRBV18 and TRBJ2-7, with D possibly TRBD2 on 5 matching bases. The CDR3 is 14 amino acids. Trimming took 6 bases from V and 6 from J, leaving 18 bases between them. Germline lookup yields CDR1 KGHSH and CDR2 LQKENI. CDR3 nucleotides: TGTGCCAGCTCTCGTGCGGAGGCAGTCGGCGAGCAGTACTTC. Amino acids: CASSRAEAVGEQYF. Full variable domain (missing parts from reference TRBV18 and TRBJ2-7): NAGVMQNPRHLVRRRGQEARLRCSPMKGHSHVYWYRQLPEEGLKFMVYLQKENIIDESGMPKERFSAEFPKEGPSILRIQQVVRGDSAAYFCASSRAEAVGEQYFGPGTRLTVT.